The 20 T cell receptor beta chains below were found in one sample sequenced in a study of regulatory T cells in long-lasting Graves disease. iRepertoire HTBI primers and Arm-PCR of CDR3 regions built TCR beta libraries. MiXCR, run by TCRdb on the multiplex PCR reads, gives a single entry per CDR3 protein. The data show 500,000 or so distinct CDR3 sequences, more than 15% seen once. Specified time point: newly diagnosed GD, antithyroid drugs for less than 3 months. From RNA extracted from PBMCs, the TCR library was made. The data were also submitted as part of a second study, on T cells in Graves' hyperthyroidism and ophthalmopathy.

Sequencing used peripheral blood mononuclear cells (PBMCs), obtained at new diagnosis, from a patient treated with antithyroid drugs. The receptors were sampled from a woman aged 35-60 years with Graves disease.

The chain carries TRBV9 and TRBJ1-6; TRBD1 matches at 11 bases. The V segment lost 6 bases and the J segment 3 bases; nucleotides outside the gene matches: 2. CDR1 and CDR2 from the germline V gene are SGDLS and YYNGEE. This CDR3 region has 15 residues. DNA of the CDR3: TGTGCCAGCACCGGGACAGGGGGCTATAATTCACCCCTCCACTTT. Residues: CASTGTGGYNSPLHF.

In this sample, this clonotype turned up a few times. The CDR3 sequence: CASSQLGITGANVLTF. CDR3 in DNA: TGTGCCAGCAGCCAACTGGGTATAACTGGGGCCAACGTCCTGACTTTC. The V call is TRBV4-2, the J call TRBJ2-6; D remains ambiguous. The CDR3 runs 16 residues. Germline CDR1 is LGHNA and CDR2 is YNFKEQ. The V end was cut by 2 bases, the J end by 2 bases, with 10 bases between.

This clonotype was detected a few times. This rearrangement joins TRBV14 to TRBJ2-1; 12 bases fit TRBD2. Trimming at V came to 1 base and at J to 8 bases, leaving 3 bases not matched to a gene. Germline V gene sequence: CDR1 SGHDN, CDR2 FVKESK. CDR3 length: 15 residues. The CDR3 loop reads CASSQGLAGGYEQFF. The CDR3 DNA reads as TGTGCCAGCAGCCAAGGGCTAGCGGGGGGGTATGAGCAGTTCTTC.

This clonotype appeared a few times. The chain employs TRBV7-9 and TRBJ2-4; D perhaps matches TRBD1 (5 bases). V was cut by 5 bases and J by 0 bases, with 8 bases left in between. The germline V gene encodes CDR1 SEHNR and CDR2 FQNEAQ (reference sequence). The length of the CDR3 is 14 residues. The CDR3 nucleotides are TGTGCCAGCAGCCCCAGGGTAGCCAAAAACATTCAGTACTTC. It codes for CASSPRVAKNIQYF.

The CDR3 DNA follows: TGTGCCATCAGTGAGATGGGCGAGCAGTTCTTC. Protein product: CAISEMGEQFF. The chain recombines TRBV10-3 with TRBJ2-1; D call uncertain. Trimming removed 2 bases at V and 10 bases at J, with 6 bases between. From germline, CDR1 is ENHRY and CDR2 SYGVKD. The CDR3 consists of 11 residues.

This clonotype was counted many times. The chain carries TRBV2 and TRBJ2-7; D gene ambiguous. The V end was cut by 1 base, the J end by 5 bases, with 9 bases between. Germline V gene data show CDR1 as SNHLY and CDR2 as FYNNEI. This CDR3 has 13 amino acids. The CDR3 sequence: CASSEDTANEQYF. The CDR3 DNA is TGTGCCAGCAGTGAAGATACTGCCAACGAGCAGTACTTC.

This clonotype was observed many times. The DNA for the CDR3 is TGTGCCAGCAGCTTGCGACGGGACTATGGCTACACCTTC. It yields the protein CASSLRRDYGYTF. The chain recombines TRBV5-5 with TRBJ1-2; D unresolved. With 1 base removed from V and 3 bases from J, the gap between germline ends came to 7 bases. The germline CDR1 and CDR2 sequences are SGHKS and YYEKEE (reference sequence). The CDR3 extends over 13 amino acids. The entire variable domain, with the rest obtained from reference TRBV5-5 and TRBJ1-2, is as follows: DAGVTQSPTHLIKTRGQQVTLRCSPISGHKSVSWYQQVLGQGPQFIFQYYEKEERGRGNFPDRFSARQFPNYSSELNVNALLLGDSALYLCASSLRRDYGYTFGSGTRLTVV.

In this sample, this clonotype turned up a few times. The rearrangement links TRBV19 to TRBJ2-4, with 7 bases fitting TRBD1. The CDR3 covers 17 residues. With V trimmed by 5 bases and J by 1 base, 11 bases remained unmatched. The germline gives CDR1 LNHDA, CDR2 SQIVND (reference sequence). This chain's CDR3 is CASSPSTGMEAKNIQYF. In DNA form, the CDR3 reads TGTGCCAGTAGTCCTTCGACAGGGATGGAGGCCAAAAACATTCAGTACTTC.

This clonotype was detected many times. V usage is TRBV20-1 and J usage is TRBJ1-5, with 8 positions matching TRBD1. Germline assignment: CDR1 DFQATT and CDR2 SNEGSKA (reference sequence). CDR3 length: 15 amino acids. Unmatched junction bases numbered 7, after V lost 3 bases and J lost 3 bases. The CDR3 coding sequence is TGCAGTGCTAGTAGAGGGACAGGACTCAATCAGCCCCAGCATTTT. It encodes CSASRGTGLNQPQHF.

The V and J genes are TRBV7-8 and TRBJ2-2, with 7 positions matching TRBD1. The CDR3 is made up of 15 amino acids. Germline-derived CDR1 and CDR2 are SGHVS and FQNEAQ. The ends lost 8 bases at V and 2 bases at J; junction bases unmatched: 8. In nucleotides, the CDR3 is TGTGCCAGCCAGCCGGGACAGCGAAACACCGGGGAGCTGTTTTTT. Its translation is CASQPGQRNTGELFF. Together with reference TRBV7-8 and TRBJ2-2, the CDR3 gives the full variable domain: GAGVSQSPRYKVAKRGQDVALRCDPISGHVSLFWYQQALGQGPEFLTYFQNEAQLDKSGLPSDRFFAERPEGSVSTLKIQRTQQEDSAVYLCASQPGQRNTGELFFGEGSRLTVL.

This chain uses TRBV7-9 with TRBJ2-6; a weak D match, TRBD1 (6 bases). This CDR3 has 18 residues. Germline V gives CDR1 SEHNR, CDR2 FQNEAQ (reference sequence). Trimming shortened V by 6 bases and J by 0 bases, and 18 bases separated the two germline ends. DNA for the CDR3: TGTGCCAGCAGATCACAACAGGACAGCCTCTCTGGGGCCAACGTCCTGACTTTC. It codes for CASRSQQDSLSGANVLTF.

This clonotype was picked up a small number of times. The rearrangement joins TRBV12-3 or TRBV12-4 to TRBJ1-5, with 7 bases aligning to TRBD1. Trimming cost V 6 bases and J 1 base; bases outside gene matches: 6. The CDR3 spans 15 residues. DNA for the CDR3: TGTGCCAGCAGCCAGCAGGGGGAAAGCAATCAGCCCCAGCATTTT. Protein: CASSQQGESNQPQHF.

V gene TRBV6-4 combines with J gene TRBJ2-1; 9 nucleotides match TRBD2. Losses at the gene ends were 5 bases for V and 8 bases for J; bases not matched to a gene: 13. The CDR3 is 16 residues long. Germline assignment: CDR1 MRHNA and CDR2 SNTAGT. CDR3: CASSRSGGGATYEQFF. DNA for the CDR3: TGTGCCAGCAGTCGCTCTGGCGGGGGGGCCACTTATGAGCAGTTCTTC.

This clonotype has a handful of counts. With a much larger clone just one base away, this may be a read error. The V and J genes are TRBV5-1 and TRBJ2-3, with D possibly TRBD2 on 5 matching bases. The CDR3 totals 18 residues. The germline gives CDR1 SGHRS, CDR2 YFSETQ. The V end lost 2 bases, the J end lost 1 base, and 20 bases lay between the germline ends. This CDR3 reads CASSFSPYPRTRTDTQYF. In DNA, the CDR3 is TGCGCCAGCAGCTTCTCCCCCTACCCACGGACTCGCACAGATACGCAGTATTTT.

The sample holds many counts of this clonotype. The CDR3 reads CASSLDQSYDGYTF. For the CDR3, the DNA is TGTGCCAGCAGCTTAGACCAATCCTACGATGGCTACACCTTC. V usage is TRBV11-2 and J usage is TRBJ1-2; D uncertain. The CDR3 has 14 residues. In germline, CDR1 is SGHAT, CDR2 FQNNGV. With 0 bases removed from V and 6 bases from J, the gap between germline ends came to 11 bases.

This clonotype was detected ten times or more. One junction end disagrees with the germline gene, perhaps due to a read error. The gene calls are TRBV5-1 and TRBJ2-1; 9 positions agree with TRBD2. From germline, CDR1 is SGHRS and CDR2 YFSETQ. This CDR3 spans 13 amino acids. In nucleotides, the CDR3 is TGTGCCAGCAGCCTTAGCGGGGGCAATGAGCAGTTCTTC. Its protein is CASSLSGGNEQFF. Based on the CDR3 plus reference TRBV5-1 and TRBJ2-1, the full variable domain is KAGVTQTPRYLIKTRGQQVTLSCSPISGHRSVSWYQQTPGQGLQFLFEYFSETQRNKGNFPGRFSGRQFSNSRSEMNVSTLELGDSALYLCASSLSGGNEQFFGPGTRLTVL.

V usage is TRBV7-9 and J usage is TRBJ2-1, with 7 positions matching TRBD1. The ends lost 5 bases at V and 6 bases at J; junction bases unmatched: 7. The V gene's germline CDR1 is SEHNR and CDR2 FQNEAQ (reference sequence). The CDR3 has 14 amino acids. The CDR3 loop is CASSAVKGANEQFF. DNA for the CDR3: TGTGCCAGCAGCGCAGTCAAGGGGGCCAATGAGCAGTTCTTC.

This clonotype was observed many times. The V call is TRBV12-5, the J call TRBJ1-5; maybe TRBD1 (6 bases). Germline-derived CDR1 and CDR2 are LGHNT and FRNRAP. The CDR3 contains 16 residues. Trimming stripped 0 bases from V and 7 bases from J, with 16 bases between. CDR3 DNA: TGTGCTAGTGGTTTGGTACTCGACAGGATACAACAGCCCCAGCATTTT. Translating it yields CASGLVLDRIQQPQHF. Complete variable domain (other parts from reference TRBV12-5 and TRBJ1-5): DARVTQTPRHKVTEMGQEVTMRCQPILGHNTVFWYRQTMMQGLELLAYFRNRAPLDDSGMPKDRFSAEMPDATLATLKIQPSEPRDSAVYFCASGLVLDRIQQPQHFGDGTRLSIL.

This clonotype was observed many times. The chain joins TRBV3-1 to TRBJ2-3; D remains unclear. The V and J ends lost 5 bases and 4 bases respectively, with 7 bases between them. The CDR3 spans 12 residues. Per germline, CDR1 LGHDT and CDR2 YNNKEL (reference sequence). The DNA of the CDR3 is TGTGCCAGCAGCTTCACGGCAGATACGCAGTATTTT. As protein: CASSFTADTQYF.

This clonotype showed up many times. The J gene is TRBJ2-1, the V gene TRBV7-6; D unresolved. Trimming removed 3 bases at V and 9 bases at J, with 12 bases between. This CDR3 is built from 13 residues. Germline assignment: CDR1 SGHVS and CDR2 FNYEAQ. The DNA for the CDR3 is TGTGCCAGCAGCTTTGGAGCCGTCCTTGAGCAGTTCTTC. Amino acids: CASSFGAVLEQFF.